These 8 T cell receptor beta chains share one sample of origin, sequenced in a study of a mutant IDH1 vaccine in newly diagnosed glioma. Their antigen targets remain unknown. The time point is: week 5, during vaccination. It was 300 ug of mutant IDH1 20-mer peptide that made up each vaccine dose, given with topical imiquimod. Sequenced by immunoSEQ multiplex PCR; TCRdb stores in-frame clones only, minus some. Altogether fewer than 100,000 clones are present, roughly 91% being singletons, with the ten largest covering roughly 0.5%. The source was PBMCs, collected from a glioma patient whose treatment included an IDH1 peptide vaccine. These receptors were obtained from a woman aged 45-59 years with glioma.

J is TRBJ2-2 and V is TRBV6-5; D is ambiguous. The V gene's germline CDR1 is MNHEY and CDR2 SVGAGI. This CDR3 spans 14 amino acids. V gave up 2 bases and J gave up 1 base, with 5 bases separating them. The CDR3 loop reads CASSYAQNTGELFF. DNA of the CDR3: TGTGCCAGCAGTTACGCCCAGAACACCGGGGAGCTGTTTTTT.

DNA of the CDR3: TGCGCCAGCAGTTCGTCTCAGTGGGCCGGGGAGCTGTTTTTT. Translating gives CASSSSQWAGELFF. The V call is TRBV10-1, the J call TRBJ2-2, with no clear D. CDR3 length: 14 residues. Germline loops: CDR1 WNHNN, CDR2 SYGVQD (reference sequence). Trimming removed 5 bases at V and 6 bases at J, with 13 bases between.

This rearrangement joins TRBV27 to TRBJ2-7, with 7 positions matching TRBD1. Germline V gene sequence: CDR1 MNHEY, CDR2 SMNVEV (reference sequence). The ends lost 6 bases at V and 2 bases at J; junction bases unmatched: 10. The CDR3 has 15 amino acids. CDR3 DNA sequence: TGTGCCAGCAGGCCCGGACAGGTCGCCCCCTACGAGCAGTACTTC. Translation: CASRPGQVAPYEQYF.

This rearrangement joins TRBV5-4 to TRBJ2-1; D possibly uses TRBD1 or TRBD2 (5 bases each). This CDR3 is built from 14 residues. The V gene's germline CDR1 is SGHNT and CDR2 YYREEE (reference sequence). Trimming left V 1 base short and J 6 bases short, with 11 bases between. The CDR3 region has the DNA TGTGCCAGCAGCTTGCCAGGGAGCGGCAATGAGCAGTTCTTC. Translated: CASSLPGSGNEQFF.

The chain recombines TRBV6-5 with TRBJ1-1; unclear D gene. V was trimmed by 2 bases and J by 3 bases, leaving 13 bases between them. In germline, CDR1 is MNHEY, CDR2 SVGAGI. This CDR3 contains 15 residues. The CDR3 sequence is CASSYDLGRYTEAFF. CDR3 nucleotides: TGTGCCAGCAGTTACGACCTTGGACGGTACACTGAAGCTTTCTTT.

The CDR3 here is CASSSSEESLNTEAFF. CDR3 sequence (DNA): TGTGCCAGCAGTTCCAGCGAGGAATCCTTGAACACTGAAGCTTTCTTT. The chain joins TRBV28 to TRBJ1-1; D call uncertain. Trimming left V 4 bases short and J 0 bases short, with 15 bases between. The V gene's germline CDR1 is MDHEN and CDR2 SYDVKM. This CDR3 region has 16 residues.

This clone was seen a few times. The V call is TRBV30, the J call TRBJ2-7, with D unresolved. This CDR3 is built from 12 residues. Germline V CDR1 and CDR2: GTSNPN, SVGIG (reference sequence). The V and J ends lost 2 bases and 1 base respectively, with 6 bases between them. CDR3 region: CAWSPRSYEQYF. CDR3 DNA sequence: TGTGCCTGGAGTCCGAGGTCCTACGAGCAGTACTTC. The whole variable domain, remainder taken from reference TRBV30 and TRBJ2-7, is SQTIHQWPATLVQPVGSPLSLECTVEGTSNPNLYWYRQAAGRGLQLLFYSVGIGQISSEVPQNLSASRPQDRQFILSSKKLLLSDSGFYLCAWSPRSYEQYFGPGTRLTVT.

This sequence joins TRBV6-5 and TRBJ1-2; TRBD1 agrees at 8 bases. The CDR3 contains 13 residues. V was clipped by 5 bases and J by 7 bases; unmatched bases: 6. CDR1 and CDR2 from the germline V gene are MNHEY and SVGAGI. In nucleotides, the CDR3 is TGTGCCAGCAGTGTCGACAGGGGAGGTGGCTACACCTTC. Its translation is CASSVDRGGGYTF.